The 6 T cell receptor beta chains in this list originate from one sample, sequenced in a study of cytomegalovirus exposure and HLA in healthy donors (dated by TCRdb to the late 2010s). Receptor amplification or capture employed the immunoSEQ multiplex PCR assay. Entries here come from immuneACCESS through TCRdb and include only in-frame sequences with V and J called. Some clones fail to appear in such tables; in the studies checked, an unresolved V gene covers under half of the shortfall, and the cause of the remainder is unknown. The sample table lists under 300,000 clones, nearly 90% of them with a count of one. The ten largest clones add up to 0.37% of the sample. The specimen sequenced was PBMCs. Receptors originate from a woman aged 18-29 years in good health and CMV-seronegative.

The chain has TRBV4-3 and TRBJ2-2, with 13 bases lining up with TRBD2. The CDR3 runs to 21 residues. The junction had 14 bases not matched to a gene; V was cut back by 0 bases and J by 4 bases. CDR1 is LGHNA, CDR2 YSLEER, per germline. The CDR3 region is CASSQDRLAGGYYVGTGELFF. For the CDR3, the DNA is TGCGCCAGCAGCCAAGATCGACTAGCGGGGGGATACTACGTTGGCACCGGGGAGCTGTTTTTT.

This chain uses TRBV6-1 with TRBJ1-4; 7 bases fit TRBD1. The CDR3 length is 14 residues. Germline CDR1 reads MNHNS; CDR2 reads SASEGT. The trim removed 6 bases at V and 5 bases at J, leaving 6 bases unmatched. The CDR3 nucleotides are TGTGCCAGCAGCCTGGGACAGCCGAATGAAAAACTGTTTTTT. Amino acids: CASSLGQPNEKLFF.

The CDR3 sequence is CASSSQGASRYEQYF. As DNA, the CDR3 is TGTGCCAGCAGCTCACAGGGGGCGAGCAGGTACGAGCAGTACTTC. The chain combines TRBV5-4 with TRBJ2-7, with TRBD1 matching 9 bases. This CDR3 has 15 residues. Per germline, CDR1 SGHNT and CDR2 YYREEE (reference sequence). Trimming cost V 3 bases and J 4 bases; bases outside gene matches: 8.

The chain carries TRBV5-4 and TRBJ2-7; tentative D call: TRBD1 (6 bases). CDR1 is SGHNT and CDR2 is YYREEE in the germline V gene (reference sequence). Between the trimmed V and J ends, which lost 2 bases and 2 bases, there was a span of 11 bases. The CDR3 consists of 14 residues. The CDR3: CASSFEQGPYEQYF. The CDR3 DNA is TGTGCCAGCAGCTTCGAACAGGGACCCTACGAGCAGTACTTC. Based on the CDR3 plus reference TRBV5-4 and TRBJ2-7, the full variable domain is ETGVTQSPTHLIKTRGQQVTLRCSSQSGHNTVSWYQQALGQGPQFIFQYYREEENGRGNFPPRFSGLQFPNYSSELNVNALELDDSALYLCASSFEQGPYEQYFGPGTRLTVT.

This clone was counted once. The CDR3 loop reads CASSAPHEGRGAFF. DNA of the CDR3: TGCGCCAGCAGCGCCCCTCATGAGGGTAGAGGAGCTTTCTTT. The chain links TRBV5-1 to TRBJ1-1; D not resolved. The CDR3 sequence is 14 residues long. Germline V gives CDR1 SGHRS, CDR2 YFSETQ. The V end lost 4 bases, the J end lost 10 bases, and 20 bases lay between the germline ends. Using reference TRBV5-1 and TRBJ1-1 for the parts outside the CDR3, the full variable domain is KAGVTQTPRYLIKTRGQQVTLSCSPISGHRSVSWYQQTPGQGLQFLFEYFSETQRNKGNFPGRFSGRQFSNSRSEMNVSTLELGDSALYLCASSAPHEGRGAFFGQGTRLTVV.

The chain links TRBV27 to TRBJ1-2; 7 bases align to TRBD1. Trimming cost V 2 bases and J 1 base; bases outside gene matches: 4. The CDR3 covers 15 residues. Germline CDR1 reads MNHEY; CDR2 reads SMNVEV (reference sequence). CDR3 DNA sequence: TGTGCCAGCAGTTTAACAGGGGCAAATAACTATGGCTACACCTTC. This encodes CASSLTGANNYGYTF.